The 10 T cell receptor beta chains reported below all come from one sample, sequenced in a study of blood T cell repertoires in COVID-19. Here immunoSEQ multiplex PCR was the method, and the copy in TCRdb shows in-frame clones only, minus some. This table has roughly 300,000 clones, about 92% appearing once. Sequencing was performed on PBMCs or T cells enriched from blood (not recorded which). Source of these receptors: a woman in her twenties or thirties who had recovered from COVID-19.

The V call is TRBV5-8, the J call TRBJ2-4; no clear D gene. The length of the CDR3 is 14 residues. Germline lookup yields CDR1 SGHTS and CDR2 YDEGEE. Trimming cost V 4 bases and J 1 base, with 9 bases left between them. DNA of the CDR3: TGTGCCAGCAGCGTAGGAGTGGCCAAAAACATTCAGTACTTC. Translated, it gives CASSVGVAKNIQYF.

This chain links TRBV28 with TRBJ1-2, with a tentative D call TRBD1 (6 bases). Germline CDR1 and CDR2: MDHEN and SYDVKM. Between the trimmed V and J ends, which lost 2 bases and 3 bases, there was a span of 10 bases. CDR3 length equals 14 residues. The CDR3 loop reads CASSLSRGDYGYTF. In DNA form, the CDR3 reads TGTGCCAGCAGTTTAAGCAGGGGAGACTATGGCTACACCTTC.

This rearrangement joins TRBV5-1 to TRBJ2-3, with 8 positions matching TRBD1. V shed 5 bases, J shed 0 bases, and the junction held 8 bases outside the gene matches. Germline V gene sequence: CDR1 SGHRS, CDR2 YFSETQ. The CDR3 is 16 residues long. The CDR3 DNA follows: TGCGCCAGCAGACGACAGGGGAGTGGTAGCACAGATACGCAGTATTTT. Protein sequence: CASRRQGSGSTDTQYF.

The CDR3 sequence is CASSQASQGRTEAFF. For the CDR3, the DNA is TGCGCCAGCAGCCAAGCATCGCAGGGGAGAACTGAAGCTTTCTTT. The chain carries TRBV4-3 and TRBJ1-1; D is perhaps TRBD1 (6 bases). The CDR3 spans 15 residues. Germline loops: CDR1 LGHNA, CDR2 YSLEER. V lost 1 base and J lost 5, with 14 bases in between.

The chain has TRBV2 and TRBJ1-3, with 8 bases that match TRBD1. The trim removed 4 bases at V and 0 bases at J, leaving 5 bases unmatched. Germline lookup yields CDR1 SNHLY and CDR2 FYNNEI. CDR3 length equals 16 residues. The CDR3 spells CASSGQGYPSGNTIYF. As DNA, the CDR3 is TGTGCCAGCAGTGGACAGGGGTACCCCTCTGGAAACACCATATATTTT. Complete variable domain (other parts from reference TRBV2 and TRBJ1-3): EPEVTQTPSHQVTQMGQEVILRCVPISNHLYFYWYRQILGQKVEFLVSFYNNEISEKSEIFDDQFSVERPDGSNFTLKIRSTKLEDSAMYFCASSGQGYPSGNTIYFGEGSWLTVV.

V gene TRBV24-1 combines with J gene TRBJ2-5; possible D gene TRBD1, 6 bases. Germline V gene lookup returns CDR1 KGHDR and CDR2 SFDVKD. CDR3 length: 15 residues. Between the trimmed V and J ends, which lost 3 bases and 5 bases, there was a span of 15 bases. The CDR3 coding sequence is TGTGCCACCAGTGATGGTACAGGGACATGGGAGACCCAGTACTTC. Protein: CATSDGTGTWETQYF.

The rearrangement links TRBV30 to TRBJ2-4, with a tentative D call TRBD1 (5 bases). The germline V gene has CDR1 GTSNPN and CDR2 SVGIG (reference sequence). The CDR3 covers 14 residues. V was trimmed by 8 bases and J by 0 bases, leaving 14 bases between them. The CDR3 DNA follows: TGTGCCGTGTCCACAGGCTTAGCCAAAAACATTCAGTACTTC. As protein: CAVSTGLAKNIQYF. Drawing the rest from reference TRBV30 and TRBJ2-4, the complete variable domain is SQTIHQWPATLVQPVGSPLSLECTVEGTSNPNLYWYRQAAGRGLQLLFYSVGIGQISSEVPQNLSASRPQDRQFILSSKKLLLSDSGFYLCAVSTGLAKNIQYFGAGTRLSVL.

The genes are TRBV5-4 and TRBJ1-2; D is possibly TRBD1 (6 bases). With 4 bases removed from V and 4 bases from J, the gap between germline ends came to 20 bases. The CDR3 has 16 residues. Germline V lookup: CDR1 SGHNT, CDR2 YYREEE (reference sequence). The CDR3, as DNA: TGTGCCAGCAGCCCCGGTGTACAGGGAACTTTCTATGGCTACACCTTC. Residues: CASSPGVQGTFYGYTF.

The chain links TRBV6-5 to TRBJ1-1; D is unresolved. V was trimmed by 2 bases and J by 5 bases, leaving 9 bases between them. Germline V gives CDR1 MNHEY, CDR2 SVGAGI. The CDR3 spans 13 residues. Here the CDR3 DNA reads TGTGCCAGCAGTTACCAGAGGAGGACTGAAGCTTTCTTT. This sequence encodes CASSYQRRTEAFF.

This clone was picked up one time. The chain links TRBV9 to TRBJ1-3; 8 bases line up with TRBD1. Trimming took 3 bases from V and 0 from J; bases not matched to a gene: 8. Germline V gives CDR1 SGDLS, CDR2 YYNGEE. The CDR3 is 17 residues long. CDR3 DNA: TGTGCCAGCAGCGCGGGACAGGCGACCTCCTCTGGAAACACCATATATTTT. This encodes CASSAGQATSSGNTIYF.